The entry below gives a single TCR beta chain sequence along with its context. These data originate in a study of shared clonotypes between healthy human individuals. At the level of the study: The donor pool was made up of a couple of women and three men aged 18 to 49.

Only in-frame clones appear in the TCRdb table, and some are missing; sequencing was by immunoSEQ multiplex PCR. This table holds about 2 million clones, 90% to 95% found once. None of the donors, who were healthy HIV-negative adults, had recently had acute infections or vaccinations. With 0 bases clipped from V and 5 bases from J, the junction kept 8 bases outside the gene matches. The CDR3 has 15 amino acids. Germline V gene lookup returns CDR1 SGDLS and CDR2 YYNGEE. This chain uses TRBV9 with TRBJ2-7; TRBD2 matches at 7 bases. This clonotype was sampled from a man younger than 30 in good health. The sequencing input was naive CD4+ T cells sorted from blood. This sample's subset: CD45RA+ positively selected. CDR3 amino acids: CASSVDSGRADEQYF. Written as DNA, the CDR3 is TGTGCCAGCAGCGTAGATAGCGGGCGGGCCGACGAGCAGTACTTC.